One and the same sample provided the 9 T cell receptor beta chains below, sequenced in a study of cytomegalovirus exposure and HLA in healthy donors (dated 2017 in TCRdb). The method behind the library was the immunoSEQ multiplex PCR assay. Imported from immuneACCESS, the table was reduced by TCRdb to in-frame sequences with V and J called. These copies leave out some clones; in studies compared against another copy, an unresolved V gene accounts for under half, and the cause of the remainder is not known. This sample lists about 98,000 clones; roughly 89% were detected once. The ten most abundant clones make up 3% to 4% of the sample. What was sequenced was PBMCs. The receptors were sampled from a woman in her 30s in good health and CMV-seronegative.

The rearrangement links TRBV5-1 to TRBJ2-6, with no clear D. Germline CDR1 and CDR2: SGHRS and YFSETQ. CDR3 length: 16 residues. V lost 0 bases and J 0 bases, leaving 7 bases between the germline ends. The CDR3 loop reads CASSLAAFSGANVLTF. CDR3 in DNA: TGCGCCAGCAGCTTGGCCGCGTTCTCTGGGGCCAACGTCCTGACTTTC.

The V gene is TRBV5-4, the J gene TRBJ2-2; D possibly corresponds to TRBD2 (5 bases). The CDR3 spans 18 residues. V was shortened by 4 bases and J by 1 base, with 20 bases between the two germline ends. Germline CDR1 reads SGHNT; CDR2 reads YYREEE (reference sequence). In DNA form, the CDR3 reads TGTGCCAGCAGCACAAAAGGGAGTATCCGTTTGAACACCGGGGAGCTGTTTTTT. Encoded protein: CASSTKGSIRLNTGELFF.

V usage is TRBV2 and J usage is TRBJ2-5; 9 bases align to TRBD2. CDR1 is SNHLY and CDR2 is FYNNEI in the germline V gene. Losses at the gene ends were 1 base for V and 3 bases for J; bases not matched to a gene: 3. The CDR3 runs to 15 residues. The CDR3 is CASSEGQREEETQYF. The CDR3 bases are TGTGCCAGCAGTGAAGGCCAGCGGGAGGAAGAGACCCAGTACTTC. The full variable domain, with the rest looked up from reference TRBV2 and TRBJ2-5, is EPEVTQTPSHQVTQMGQEVILRCVPISNHLYFYWYRQILGQKVEFLVSFYNNEISEKSEIFDDQFSVERPDGSNFTLKIRSTKLEDSAMYFCASSEGQREEETQYFGPGTRLLVL.

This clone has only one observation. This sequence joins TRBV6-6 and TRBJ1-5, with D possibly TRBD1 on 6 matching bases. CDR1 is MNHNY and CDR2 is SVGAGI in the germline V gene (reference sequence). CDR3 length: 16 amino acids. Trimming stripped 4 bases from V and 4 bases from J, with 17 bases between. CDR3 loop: CASSSQGRGGNQPQHF. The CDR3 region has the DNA TGTGCCAGCAGTTCCCAGGGGCGGGGGGGTAATCAGCCCCAGCATTTT.

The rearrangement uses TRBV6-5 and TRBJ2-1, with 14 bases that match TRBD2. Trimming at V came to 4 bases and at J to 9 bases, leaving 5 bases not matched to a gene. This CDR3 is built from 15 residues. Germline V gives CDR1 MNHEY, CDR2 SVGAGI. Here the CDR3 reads CASSSRTSGGPEQFF. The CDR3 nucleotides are TGTGCCAGCAGTTCGAGGACTAGCGGGGGGCCTGAGCAGTTCTTC.

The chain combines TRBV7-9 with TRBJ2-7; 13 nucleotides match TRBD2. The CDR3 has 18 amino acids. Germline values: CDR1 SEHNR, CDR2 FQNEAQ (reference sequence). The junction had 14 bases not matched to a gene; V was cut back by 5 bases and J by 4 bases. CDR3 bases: TGTGCCAGCAGCCTCAAACATCTAAGGACTAGCGGGGGATACGAGCAGTACTTC. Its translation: CASSLKHLRTSGGYEQYF.

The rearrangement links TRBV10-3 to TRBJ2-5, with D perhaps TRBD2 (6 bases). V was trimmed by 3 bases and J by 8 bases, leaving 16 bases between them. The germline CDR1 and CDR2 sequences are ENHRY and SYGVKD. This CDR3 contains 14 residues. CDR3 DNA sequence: TGTGCCATCAGTGATCCAGGAGGGAGGAGTACCCAGTACTTC. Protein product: CAISDPGGRSTQYF.

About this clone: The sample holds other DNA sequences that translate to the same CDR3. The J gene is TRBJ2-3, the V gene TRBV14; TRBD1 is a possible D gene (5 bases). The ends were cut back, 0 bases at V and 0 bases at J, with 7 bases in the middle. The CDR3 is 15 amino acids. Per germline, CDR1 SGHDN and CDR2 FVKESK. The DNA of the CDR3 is TGTGCCAGCAGCCAAGATCGGACAAGCACAGATACGCAGTATTTT. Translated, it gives CASSQDRTSTDTQYF.

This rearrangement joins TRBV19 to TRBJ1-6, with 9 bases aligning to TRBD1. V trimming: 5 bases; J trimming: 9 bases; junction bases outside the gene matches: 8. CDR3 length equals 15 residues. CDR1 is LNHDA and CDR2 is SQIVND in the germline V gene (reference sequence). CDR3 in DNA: TGTGCCAGTAGTCCCACGACAGGGGGTGGTTCACCCCTCCACTTT. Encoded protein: CASSPTTGGGSPLHF.